What follows are 20 T cell receptor beta chains derived from one specimen sequenced in a study of T cells in Graves' hyperthyroidism and ophthalmopathy. TCR beta CDR3 regions were amplified from RNA. Carried out on the TCR CDR3, a first-round RT-PCR used the HTBI primer set. TCRdb used MiXCR to reprocess the multiplex PCR reads, holding one entry per CDR3 protein. The table records 490,000 or so distinct CDR3 sequences, approximately 22% of them present only once. Sequencing was performed on blood. The receptors were sampled from a woman in her 70s with Graves' ophthalmopathy.

This clonotype was picked up a small number of times. This chain uses TRBV6-2 or TRBV6-3 with TRBJ2-5, with TRBD2 matching 7 bases. The V gene's germline CDR1 is MNHEY and CDR2 SVGEGT. CDR3 length equals 15 residues. V lost 6 bases and J lost 4; bases outside the gene matches: 11. The CDR3 sequence: CASSWGGRVPETQYF. CDR3 DNA sequence: TGTGCCAGCAGCTGGGGCGGGAGAGTCCCAGAGACCCAGTACTTC.

This clonotype was counted ten times or more. The chain recombines TRBV7-2 with TRBJ1-1, with a possible D match to TRBD1 (5 bases). Germline assignment: CDR1 SGHTA and CDR2 FQGNSA. The CDR3 loop spans 15 amino acids. V shed 5 bases and J shed 3 bases, with 16 bases lying between them. CDR3 loop: CASSLGPLGDTEAFF. The DNA for the CDR3 is TGTGCCAGCAGCCTGGGACCTCTCGGGGACACTGAAGCTTTCTTT.

This sequence joins TRBV4-1 and TRBJ2-1; TRBD1 agrees at 7 bases. V lost 2 bases, J lost 4 bases, and 8 bases stayed unmatched. Per germline, CDR1 MGHRA and CDR2 YSYEKL. The CDR3 spans 16 residues. DNA for the CDR3: TGCGCCAGCAGCCAACACCGGGACAGATTTTACAATGAGCAGTTCTTC. It is translated as CASSQHRDRFYNEQFF.

The CDR3 DNA follows: TGTGCCAGCACTAATGCGGGGGAGCAGTTCTTC. Translation gives CASTNAGEQFF. This chain uses TRBV3-1 with TRBJ2-1; D is perhaps TRBD2 (6 bases). Germline loops: CDR1 LGHDT, CDR2 YNNKEL (reference sequence). The CDR3 is 11 amino acids. Trimming removed 7 bases from V and 10 bases from J, with 11 bases in between.

The chain links TRBV7-9 to TRBJ1-6; D ambiguous. The V gene lost 5 bases and the J gene lost 6 bases, with 8 bases spanning the gap. The CDR3 consists of 13 residues. Germline values: CDR1 SEHNR, CDR2 FQNEAQ (reference sequence). The CDR3 region has the DNA TGTGCCAGCAGCGACCCCAGTAATTCACCCCTCCACTTT. This gives the protein CASSDPSNSPLHF.

On this clonotype itself: The DNA is omitted, as the CDR3 cannot be located on it reliably, and the CDR3 follows TCRdb's listing. This chain connects TRBV11-2 to TRBJ2-6. The CDR3 is 16 residues long, ends included. Germline CDR1 reads SGHAT; CDR2 reads FQNNGV. The CDR3 loop reads CASSFGQGSGANVPTF.

This chain joins TRBV7-2 and TRBJ2-7; no reliable D call. Trimming stripped 1 base from V and 3 bases from J, with 10 bases between. The CDR3 has 14 residues. CDR1 and CDR2 (germline): SGHTA, FQGNSA. In nucleotides, the CDR3 is TGTGCCAGCAGCTTAGGCCTAGTGGACTACGAGCAGTACTTC. Protein product: CASSLGLVDYEQYF. Full variable domain (outside the CDR3, taken from reference TRBV7-2 and TRBJ2-7): GAGVSQSPSNKVTEKGKDVELRCDPISGHTALYWYRQSLGQGLEFLIYFQGNSAPDKSGLPSDRFSAERTGGSVSTLTIQRTQQEDSAVYLCASSLGLVDYEQYFGPGTRLTVT.

This clonotype occurred a few times. The gene calls are TRBV2 and TRBJ2-5; D is possibly TRBD2 (6 bases). This CDR3 has 13 amino acids. Looked up from germline, CDR1 is SNHLY and CDR2 is FYNNEI. Trimming cost V 3 bases and J 4 bases, with 9 bases left between them. CDR3 residues: CASSEELAETQYF. CDR3 coding DNA: TGTGCCAGCAGTGAGGAACTAGCAGAGACCCAGTACTTC.

This chain joins TRBV19 and TRBJ1-1; D gene unclear. The CDR3 spans 11 residues. Germline V gene sequence: CDR1 LNHDA, CDR2 SQIVND (reference sequence). V was trimmed by 3 bases and J by 7 bases, leaving 6 bases between them. The CDR3 loop reads CASSIFSEAFF. As DNA, the CDR3 is TGTGCCAGTAGTATTTTCAGTGAAGCTTTCTTT.

The chain employs TRBV4-3 and TRBJ2-1; maybe TRBD2 (6 bases). CDR3 length equals 16 residues. Germline V CDR1 and CDR2: LGHNA, YSLEER. Trimming took 1 base from V and 1 from J, leaving 11 bases between them. For the CDR3, the DNA is TGCGCCAGCAGCCAAGTGGCTAGCGCTTCCTACAATGAGCAGTTCTTC. Its protein product is CASSQVASASYNEQFF.

This clonotype was seen a handful of times. The chain has TRBV12-3 or TRBV12-4 and TRBJ2-6, with 8 positions matching TRBD2. Trimming at V came to 6 bases and at J to 3 bases, leaving 13 bases not matched to a gene. The CDR3 runs to 18 residues. The CDR3 region has the DNA TGTGCCAGCAGCCGGCTAGCGGGTGTAACTAATGGGGCCAACGTCCTGACTTTC. Encoded protein: CASSRLAGVTNGANVLTF.

A few counts support this clonotype. This chain joins TRBV20-1 and TRBJ2-7; no clear D gene. Germline-derived CDR1 and CDR2 are DFQATT and SNEGSKA (reference sequence). V dropped 2 bases and J dropped 3 bases, with 11 bases sitting between them. The CDR3 length is 13 residues. CDR3 sequence reads: CSARSQYGYEQYF. CDR3 DNA sequence: TGCAGTGCTAGAAGCCAGTACGGCTACGAGCAGTACTTC.

This clonotype appeared a few times. V usage is TRBV6-2 or TRBV6-3 and J usage is TRBJ2-2, with a weak D call TRBD1 (6 bases). Trimming shortened V by 10 bases and J by 0 bases, and 21 bases separated the two germline ends. The CDR3 runs 17 residues. Germline V CDR1 and CDR2: MNHEY, SVGEGT. The CDR3 spells CATGLGTLNPNTGELFF. The CDR3 DNA sequence: TGTGCCACCGGGCTCGGGACACTAAATCCGAACACCGGGGAGCTGTTTTTT.

The chain combines TRBV10-3 with TRBJ2-7, with 8 bases matching TRBD1. J gave up 1 base and V 0 bases, and 8 bases lay outside the gene matches. Germline CDR1 is ENHRY and CDR2 is SYGVKD. This CDR3 has 17 amino acids. CDR3 residues: CAISESGGQEISYEQYF. The CDR3 DNA reads TGTGCCATCAGTGAGTCGGGGGGACAGGAGATTTCCTACGAGCAGTACTTC.

The CDR3 DNA reads TGTGCTAGTGGTGGGACTAGCGGGTTCGGGGAGACCCAGTACTTC. It is translated as CASGGTSGFGETQYF. The chain links TRBV12-5 to TRBJ2-5; 12 bases are shared with TRBD2. Germline trimming cut 5 bases from V and 5 bases from J; bases unmatched to any gene: 6. Germline V lookup: CDR1 LGHNT, CDR2 FRNRAP. The CDR3 is 15 amino acids.

The rearrangement links TRBV12-3 or TRBV12-4 to TRBJ2-7; 7 bases align to TRBD1. The CDR3 extends over 16 amino acids. Trimming took 2 bases from V and 2 from J; bases not matched to a gene: 9. Written as DNA, the CDR3 is TGTGCCAGCAGTTTAAACCCGACAGGGAAGGCCTACGAGCAGTACTTC. Amino acids: CASSLNPTGKAYEQYF.

The J gene is TRBJ1-2, the V gene TRBV25-1; unclear D gene. Germline loops: CDR1 MGHDK, CDR2 SYGVNS. The CDR3 spans 16 residues. Trimming removed 1 base from V and 3 bases from J, with 15 bases in between. The CDR3 DNA reads as TGTGCCAGCAGTGAATTTTGGGATCGCCAATACTATGGCTACACCTTC. Translation: CASSEFWDRQYYGYTF.

This clonotype was recorded at least ten times. The chain employs TRBV28 and TRBJ1-5, with D unclear. CDR1 MDHEN and CDR2 SYDVKM come from the germline V gene. Trimming removed 8 bases at V and 2 bases at J, with 10 bases between. The CDR3 loop spans 13 amino acids. CDR3 in DNA: TGTGCCAGCCACCCGGCACGCAATCAGCCCCAGCATTTT. Its protein product is CASHPARNQPQHF.

This clonotype was observed a handful of times. The CDR3 region has the DNA TGCAGTGCCATAGGGACTAGCGGTTACAATGAGCAGTTCTTC. The encoded protein is CSAIGTSGYNEQFF. This chain joins TRBV20-1 and TRBJ2-1; 11 bases line up with TRBD2. Trimming cost V 6 bases and J 4 bases; bases outside gene matches: 5. Germline V gene data show CDR1 as DFQATT and CDR2 as SNEGSKA (reference sequence). The CDR3 runs 14 residues.

The sample holds a few counts of this clonotype. V and J are TRBV7-6 and TRBJ2-7; D uncertain. CDR3 length equals 14 residues. CDR1 and CDR2 (germline): SGHVS, FNYEAQ. V shed 3 bases and J shed 3 bases, with 12 bases lying between them. CDR3 nucleotides: TGTGCCAGCAGCTTCTTTCTAGACGACTACGAGCAGTACTTC. It codes for CASSFFLDDYEQYF.